Below are 8 T cell receptor beta chains sequenced from a single sample in a study of T cell responses to AZD1222 COVID-19 vaccine. Profiling relied on immunoSEQ multiplex PCR, and the TCRdb table lists in-frame clones only, not all of them. This table has about 96,000 clones, 85% to 90% appearing once. The sample consisted of peripheral blood, taken on day 0 of AZD1222 vaccination. The receptors shown here come from an adult in good health.

This chain joins TRBV10-3 and TRBJ2-2; 8 bases are a match to TRBD2. Trimming removed 5 bases from V and 2 bases from J; junction bases left unmatched: 7. There are 16 residues in the CDR3. CDR1 and CDR2 (germline): ENHRY, SYGVKD. Here the CDR3 reads CAISTSAGGNTGELFF. CDR3 coding DNA: TGTGCCATCAGTACCTCCGCGGGGGGTAACACCGGGGAGCTGTTTTTT.

This chain uses TRBV5-1 with TRBJ2-4; the D gene is possibly TRBD1 (5 bases). The germline V gene encodes CDR1 SGHRS and CDR2 YFSETQ. This CDR3 has 14 amino acids. V shed 0 bases and J shed 5 bases, with 9 bases lying between them. The CDR3 nucleotides are TGCGCCAGCAGCTTGGAAGGGGTCCAAAACATTCAGTACTTC. As protein: CASSLEGVQNIQYF.

The chain combines TRBV6-2 or TRBV6-3 with TRBJ2-7, with a possible D match to TRBD1 (6 bases). The CDR3 totals 14 residues. Germline CDR1 reads MNHEY; CDR2 reads SVGEGT. The V gene lost 4 bases and the J gene lost 6 bases, with 16 bases spanning the gap. DNA of the CDR3: TGTGCCAGCAGTTGGACAGCCCCGGGGCTCGAGCAGTACTTC. This translates into CASSWTAPGLEQYF.

The rearrangement uses TRBV3-1 (or the pseudogene TRBV3-2) and TRBJ2-3; TRBD2 aligns across 15 bases. In germline, CDR1 is LGHDT, CDR2 YNNKEL (reference sequence). The CDR3 runs 17 residues. The ends lost 5 bases at V and 5 bases at J; junction bases unmatched: 8. CDR3 bases: TGTGCCAGCAGCGCCCGGACTAGCGGGAGGGTGAGAGATACGCAGTATTTT. Its translation is CASSARTSGRVRDTQYF.

The genes are TRBV19 and TRBJ1-5; unclear D gene. CDR1 and CDR2 (germline): LNHDA, SQIVND (reference sequence). V was trimmed by 5 bases and J by 0 bases, leaving 11 bases between them. The CDR3 spans 15 residues. CDR3 sequence: CASSFIGDSNQPQHF. CDR3 in DNA: TGTGCCAGTAGTTTTATCGGGGATAGCAATCAGCCCCAGCATTTT.

The chain links TRBV5-6 to TRBJ2-4, with D possibly being TRBD1 (5 bases). The V end was cut by 4 bases, the J end by 6 bases, with 5 bases between. The CDR3 has 11 residues. Germline CDR1 and CDR2: SGHDT and YYEEEE. CDR3 amino acids: CASSTGNIQYF. The DNA for the CDR3 is TGTGCCAGCAGCACAGGAAACATTCAGTACTTC.

The chain joins TRBV4-1 to TRBJ2-7; D is undetermined. This CDR3 comprises 13 residues. In germline, CDR1 is MGHRA, CDR2 YSYEKL. V lost 4 bases to trimming and J lost 0 bases, with 7 bases between them. CDR3 in amino acids: CASSPERSYEQYF. For the CDR3, the DNA is TGCGCCAGCAGCCCCGAGCGCTCCTACGAGCAGTACTTC.

The chain employs TRBV3-1 (or the pseudogene TRBV3-2) and TRBJ2-7; possible D gene TRBD2, 5 bases. Germline lookup yields CDR1 LGHDT and CDR2 YNNKEL (reference sequence). The CDR3 is 12 residues long. V was trimmed by 4 bases and J by 3 bases, leaving 7 bases between them. CDR3 amino acids: CASSPGIYEQYF. The DNA of the CDR3 is TGTGCCAGCAGCCCCGGGATCTACGAGCAGTACTTC.